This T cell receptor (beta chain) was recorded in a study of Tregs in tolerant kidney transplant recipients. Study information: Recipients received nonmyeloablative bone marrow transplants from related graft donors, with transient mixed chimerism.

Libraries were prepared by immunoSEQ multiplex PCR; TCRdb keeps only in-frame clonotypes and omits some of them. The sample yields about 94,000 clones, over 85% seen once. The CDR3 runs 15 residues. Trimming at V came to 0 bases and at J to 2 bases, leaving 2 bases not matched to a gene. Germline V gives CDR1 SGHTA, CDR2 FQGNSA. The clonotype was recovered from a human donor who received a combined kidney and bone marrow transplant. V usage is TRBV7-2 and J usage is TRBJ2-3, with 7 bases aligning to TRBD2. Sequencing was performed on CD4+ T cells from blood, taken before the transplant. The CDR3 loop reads CASSLAGGITDTQYF. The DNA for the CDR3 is TGTGCCAGCAGCTTAGCGGGGGGGATCACAGATACGCAGTATTTT.